Listed below are T cell receptor beta chains from one sample, sequenced in a study of metastatic and nonmetastatic thyroid tumors. Using MiXCR, TCRdb re-called clones from the PCR reads. The table records fewer than 70,000 clones, just under 30% of them present only once. The sequencing input was blood. The receptor set was obtained from a female donor with papillary thyroid cancer or a benign thyroid nodule (not recorded which). Some clones in this sample may be carry-over from other donors' samples. The CDR3 runs from the conserved cysteine through the conserved F or W. A D gene is named only where the DNA matches it firmly. Clone size, where shown, is once, few, many, or a class for clones that have expanded.

j_call v_call clone_size cdr3_length d_call cdr3_nt cdr3_aa
TRBJ1-1 TRBV6-1 . 14 . TGTGCCAGCAGTGAAGTCTTTAGGGGCACTGAAGCTTTCTTT CASSEVFRGTEAFF
TRBJ1-3 TRBV7-9 . 15 TRBD1 TGTGCCAGCAGCCGACAGGGGGTCTCTGGAAACACCATATATTTT CASSRQGVSGNTIYF
TRBJ1-2 TRBV20-1 few 15 TRBD1 TGCAGTGCTAGAGGTCCCAGGACAGGGGGTGATGGCTACACCTTC CSARGPRTGGDGYTF
TRBJ2-7 TRBV28 . 8 . TGTGCCAGCCCTCCGTGGTACTTC CASPPWYF
TRBJ2-2 TRBV2 . 15 TRBD2 TGTGCCAGCACCCTAGCGGGAGGGGGGACCGGGGAGCTGTTTTTT CASTLAGGGTGELFF
TRBJ1-5 TRBV7-2 . 13 . TGTGCCAGCAGCTCCCAAACTAATCAGCCCCAGCATTTT CASSSQTNQPQHF
TRBJ2-1 TRBV4-3 . 17 . TGCGCCAGCAGCCTTCTTGGCCGGGGTAGCTCCTACAATGAGCAGTTCTTC CASSLLGRGSSYNEQFF
TRBJ2-5 TRBV11-3 many 15 . TGTGCCAGCAGCTTAAGGGACTCAAGGCGGGAGACCCAGTACTTC CASSLRDSRRETQYF
TRBJ1-4 TRBV30 . 10 . TGTGCCCTTGGCACGGGTGGACTGTTTTTT CALGTGGLFF
TRBJ2-7 TRBV20-1 . 12 . TGCAGTGCTAGAGTGGAACCGAACGGGCAGTACTTC CSARVEPNGQYF
TRBJ1-5 TRBV4-1 . 14 . TGCGCCAGCAGCCAAGAAGGGGTCTGGCAGCCCCAGCATTTT CASSQEGVWQPQHF
TRBJ2-2 TRBV5-6 few 15 TRBD2 TGTGCCAGCAGCCCCCGGGCGGGGGGAAGCGGGGAGCTGTTTTTT CASSPRAGGSGELFF
TRBJ2-3 TRBV10-2 many 15 . TGCGCCAGCAGTGAGCGGGGGGCCGGAGGGTATACGCAGTATTTT CASSERGAGGYTQYF
TRBJ2-3 TRBV30 . 14 . TGTGCCTGGAGTGGGGGGCTATCCACAGATACGCAGTATTTT CAWSGGLSTDTQYF
TRBJ1-2 TRBV28 medium-sized 14 . TGTGCCAGCATGGTCCTCCGGGGGAACTATGGCTACACCTTC CASMVLRGNYGYTF
TRBJ1-1 TRBV6-1 few 13 . TGTGCCAGCAGCGCGCCGGCAACAAGAGAAGCTTTCTTT CASSAPATREAFF
TRBJ2-6 TRBV28 few 12 . TGTGCCACCCGGGGTGGTACCAACGTCCTGACTTTC CATRGGTNVLTF
TRBJ2-7 TRBV20-1 . 13 . TGCAGTGCTCGGACACTTAGCTCCTACGAGCAGTACTTC CSARTLSSYEQYF
TRBJ2-7 TRBV6-2/TRBV6-3 few 12 . TGTGCCAGCAGTTATGCGGGGTACGAGCAGTACTTC CASSYAGYEQYF
TRBJ2-7 TRBV6-1 . 12 . TGTGCCAGCCGCCCAGGGAAAGGCGAGCAGTACTTC CASRPGKGEQYF
TRBJ1-6 TRBV10-2 many 15 TRBD1 TGCGCCAGCAGTGAGGGGACAGGGGATAGGTCACCCCTCCACTTT CASSEGTGDRSPLHF
TRBJ2-2 TRBV19 . 13 . TGTGCCAGTAGTATCCATATGCCCGGGGAGCTGTTTTTT CASSIHMPGELFF
TRBJ2-5 TRBV7-2 many 13 TRBD1 TGTGCCAGCAGCTTCGACAGGGTTGAGACCCAGTACTTC CASSFDRVETQYF
TRBJ2-6 TRBV5-1 . 16 . TGCGCCAGCAGCTTGCCAGGTTGGGCTGGGGCCAACGTCCTGACTTTC CASSLPGWAGANVLTF
TRBJ1-1 TRBV7-9 few 15 TRBD1 TGTGCCAGCAGCCTAATGGGACAGGTGGACAGGGGAGCTTTCTTT CASSLMGQVDRGAFF
TRBJ1-1 TRBV20-1 . 14 . TGCAGTGCTAGGGTCGGACTTATTAACACTGAAGCTTTCTTT CSARVGLINTEAFF
TRBJ1-1 TRBV7-2 . 14 . TGTGCCAGCAGCTTTAGTTTCGGGGGTACTGAAGCTTTCTTT CASSFSFGGTEAFF
TRBJ1-5 TRBV27 . 18 . TGTGCCAGCAGTTTATCTGGTGCAGTCCTGGGCTATGGACAGCCCCAGCATTTT CASSLSGAVLGYGQPQHF
TRBJ1-2 TRBV2 few 14 . TGTGCCACCACCCAGACATCTAGTAACTATGGCTACACCTTC CATTQTSSNYGYTF